The entry that follows covers one T cell receptor beta chain sequence. V lost 8 bases to trimming and J lost 1 base, with 11 bases between them. CDR1 is MDHEN, CDR2 SYDVKM, per germline. The CDR3 sequence is 13 residues long. Assay used: immunoSEQ multiplex PCR; TCRdb lists only in-frame clones, some missing. The sample has more than 75,000 clones, approximately 80% seen once. These data belong to a study of blood T cell repertoires in COVID-19. About the research overall: Whether acute or convalescent, the COVID-19 samples came from the United States, Italy and Spain.

The sequencing sample was made of peripheral blood. This chain uses TRBV28 with TRBJ1-1; D possibly corresponds to TRBD1 (6 bases). This TCR derives from a human donor in a cohort sampled during active COVID-19. Here the CDR3 reads CASSGHPNTEAFF. DNA of the CDR3: TGTGCCAGCTCGGGACACCCGAACACTGAAGCTTTCTTT.